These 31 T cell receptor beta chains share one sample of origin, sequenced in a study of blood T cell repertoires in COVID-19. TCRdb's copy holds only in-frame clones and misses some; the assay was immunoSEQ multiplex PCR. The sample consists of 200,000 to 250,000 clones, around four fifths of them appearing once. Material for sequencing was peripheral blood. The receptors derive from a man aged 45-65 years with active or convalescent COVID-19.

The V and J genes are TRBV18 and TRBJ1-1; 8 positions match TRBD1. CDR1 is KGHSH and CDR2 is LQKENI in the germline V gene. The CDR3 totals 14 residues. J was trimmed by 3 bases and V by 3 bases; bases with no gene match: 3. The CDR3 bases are TGTGCCAGCTCACCGGACAGGGTTCACACTGAAGCTTTCTTT. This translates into CASSPDRVHTEAFF.

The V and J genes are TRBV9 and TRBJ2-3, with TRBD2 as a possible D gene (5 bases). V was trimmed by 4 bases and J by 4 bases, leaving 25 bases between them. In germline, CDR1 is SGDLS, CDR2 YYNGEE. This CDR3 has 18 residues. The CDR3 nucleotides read TGTGCCAGCAGCACTCAGCTGAGAATGAGCGGTGCCTCAGATACGCAGTATTTT. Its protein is CASSTQLRMSGASDTQYF.

The CDR3 sequence: CASSLLDRGGGYTF. The CDR3, as DNA: TGTGCCAGCAGTTTACTCGACAGGGGGGGCGGCTACACCTTC. The J gene is TRBJ1-2, the V gene TRBV28, with 9 bases that match TRBD1. The V segment lost 2 bases and the J segment 8 bases; nucleotides outside the gene matches: 6. The CDR3 spans 14 residues. Germline V gives CDR1 MDHEN, CDR2 SYDVKM.

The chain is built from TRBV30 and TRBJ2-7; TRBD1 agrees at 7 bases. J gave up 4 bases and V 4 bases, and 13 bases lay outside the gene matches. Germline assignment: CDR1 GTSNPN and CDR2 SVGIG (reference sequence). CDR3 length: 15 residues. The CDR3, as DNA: TGTGCCTGGATAAGACAGGGTCCCGGACAATACGAGCAGTACTTC. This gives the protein CAWIRQGPGQYEQYF.

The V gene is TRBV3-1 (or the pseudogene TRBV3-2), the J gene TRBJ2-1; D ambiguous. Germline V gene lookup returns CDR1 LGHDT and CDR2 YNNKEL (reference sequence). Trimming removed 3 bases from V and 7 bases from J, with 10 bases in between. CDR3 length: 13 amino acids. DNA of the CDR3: TGTGCCAGCAGCCAGGCCTCAAGAAATGAGCAGTTCTTC. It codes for CASSQASRNEQFF.

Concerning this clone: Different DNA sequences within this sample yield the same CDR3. DNA for the CDR3: TGTGCCAGCTCACCACCTTCCAGGGCTGGAAACACCATATATTTT. Protein sequence: CASSPPSRAGNTIYF. The J gene is TRBJ1-3, the V gene TRBV18; weak D call: TRBD1 (5 bases). The V end lost 0 bases, the J end lost 2 bases, and 8 bases lay between the germline ends. There are 15 residues in the CDR3. Germline-derived CDR1 and CDR2 are KGHSH and LQKENI.

Written as DNA, the CDR3 is TGTGCCAGCAGCTTATCGGTAGCGGGAGCGATTCAAGAGACCCAGTACTTC. It translates to CASSLSVAGAIQETQYF. The chain employs TRBV7-3 and TRBJ2-5, with 9 bases identical to TRBD2. Losses at the gene ends were 2 bases for V and 2 bases for J; bases not matched to a gene: 9. This CDR3 has 17 amino acids. Germline lookup yields CDR1 SGHTA and CDR2 FQGTGA.

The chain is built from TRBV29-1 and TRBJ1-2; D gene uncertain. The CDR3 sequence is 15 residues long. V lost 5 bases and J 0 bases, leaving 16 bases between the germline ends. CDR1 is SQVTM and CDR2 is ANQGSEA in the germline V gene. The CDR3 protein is CSVKKGRQANYGYTF. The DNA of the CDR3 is TGCAGCGTTAAAAAAGGGAGACAAGCTAACTATGGCTACACCTTC.

The CDR3 DNA sequence: TGTGCCACCAGAGGAGCCCAGAACGGGGAGCTGTTTTTT. Encoded protein: CATRGAQNGELFF. This chain joins TRBV24-1 and TRBJ2-2; D remains unclear. The CDR3 covers 13 residues. V was cut by 7 bases and J by 7 bases, with 12 bases left in between. Germline V CDR1 and CDR2: KGHDR, SFDVKD.

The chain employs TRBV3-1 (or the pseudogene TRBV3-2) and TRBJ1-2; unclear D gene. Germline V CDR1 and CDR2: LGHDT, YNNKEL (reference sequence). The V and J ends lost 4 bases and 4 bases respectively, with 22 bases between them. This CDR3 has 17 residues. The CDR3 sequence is CASSPGLFDGWLYGYTF. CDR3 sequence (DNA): TGTGCCAGCAGCCCCGGCCTTTTCGACGGGTGGCTCTATGGCTACACCTTC.

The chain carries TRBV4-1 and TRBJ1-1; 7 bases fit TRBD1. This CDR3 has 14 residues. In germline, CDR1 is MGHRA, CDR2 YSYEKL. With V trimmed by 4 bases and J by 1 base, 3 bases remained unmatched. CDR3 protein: CASSRGTANTEAFF. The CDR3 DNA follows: TGCGCCAGCAGCCGAGGGACAGCGAACACTGAAGCTTTCTTT.

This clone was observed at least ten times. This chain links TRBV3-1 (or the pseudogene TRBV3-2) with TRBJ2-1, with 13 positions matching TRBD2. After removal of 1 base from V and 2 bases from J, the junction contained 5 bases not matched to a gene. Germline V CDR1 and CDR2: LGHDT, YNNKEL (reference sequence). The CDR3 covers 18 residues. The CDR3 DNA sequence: TGTGCCAGCAGCCAAGCGCGACTAGCGGGAGGTCCCTACAATGAGCAGTTCTTC. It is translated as CASSQARLAGGPYNEQFF.

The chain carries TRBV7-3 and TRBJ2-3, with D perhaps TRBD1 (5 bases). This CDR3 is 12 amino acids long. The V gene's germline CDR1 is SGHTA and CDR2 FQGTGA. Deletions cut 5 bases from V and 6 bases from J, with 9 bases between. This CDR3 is CASSQAGDTQYF. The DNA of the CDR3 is TGTGCCAGCAGCCAAGCAGGGGATACGCAGTATTTT.

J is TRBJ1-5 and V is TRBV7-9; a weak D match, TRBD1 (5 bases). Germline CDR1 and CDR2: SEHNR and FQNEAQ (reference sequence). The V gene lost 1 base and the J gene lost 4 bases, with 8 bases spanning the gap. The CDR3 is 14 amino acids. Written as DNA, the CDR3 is TGTGCCAGCAGCTTAGGGGGCCCAAATCAGCCCCAGCATTTT. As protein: CASSLGGPNQPQHF.

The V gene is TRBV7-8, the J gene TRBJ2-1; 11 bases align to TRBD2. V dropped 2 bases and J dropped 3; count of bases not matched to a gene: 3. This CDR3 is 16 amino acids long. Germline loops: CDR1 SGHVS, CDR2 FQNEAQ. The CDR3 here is CASSLLLAGGYNEQFF. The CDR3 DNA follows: TGTGCCAGCAGCTTACTCCTAGCGGGGGGCTACAATGAGCAGTTCTTC.

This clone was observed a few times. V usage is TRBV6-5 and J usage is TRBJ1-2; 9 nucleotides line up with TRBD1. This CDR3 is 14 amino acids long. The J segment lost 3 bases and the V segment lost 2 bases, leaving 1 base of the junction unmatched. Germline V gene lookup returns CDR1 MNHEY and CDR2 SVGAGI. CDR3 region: CASSYGDRDYGYTF. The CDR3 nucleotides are TGTGCCAGCAGTTACGGGGACAGGGACTATGGCTACACCTTC.

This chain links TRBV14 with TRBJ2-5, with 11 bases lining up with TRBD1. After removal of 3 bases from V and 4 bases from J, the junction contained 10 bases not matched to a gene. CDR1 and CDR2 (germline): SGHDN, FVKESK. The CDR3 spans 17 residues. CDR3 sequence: CASSHQPGQGAGETQYF. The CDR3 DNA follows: TGTGCCAGCAGCCACCAACCTGGACAGGGGGCCGGAGAGACCCAGTACTTC.

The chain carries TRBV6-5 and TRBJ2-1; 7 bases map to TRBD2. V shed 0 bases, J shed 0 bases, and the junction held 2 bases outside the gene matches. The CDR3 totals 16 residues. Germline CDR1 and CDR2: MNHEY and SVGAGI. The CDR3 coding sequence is TGTGCCAGCAGTTACTCACCGGGGGGCTCCTACAATGAGCAGTTCTTC. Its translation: CASSYSPGGSYNEQFF.

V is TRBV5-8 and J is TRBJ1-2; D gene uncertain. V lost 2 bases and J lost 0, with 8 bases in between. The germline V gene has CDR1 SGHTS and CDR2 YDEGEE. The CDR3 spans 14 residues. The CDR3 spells CASSFQISNYGYTF. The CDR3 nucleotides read TGTGCCAGCAGCTTTCAGATATCTAACTATGGCTACACCTTC.

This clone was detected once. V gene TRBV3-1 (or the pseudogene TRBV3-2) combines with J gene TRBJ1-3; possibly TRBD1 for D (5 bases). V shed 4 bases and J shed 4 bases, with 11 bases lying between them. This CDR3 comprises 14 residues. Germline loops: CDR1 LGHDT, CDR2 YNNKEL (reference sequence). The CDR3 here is CASSRDYRGNTIYF. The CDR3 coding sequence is TGTGCCAGCAGCCGCGATTACAGGGGAAACACCATATATTTT.

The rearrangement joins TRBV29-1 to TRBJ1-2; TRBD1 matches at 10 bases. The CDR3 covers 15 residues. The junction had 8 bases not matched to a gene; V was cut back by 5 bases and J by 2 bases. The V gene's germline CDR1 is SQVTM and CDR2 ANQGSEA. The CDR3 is CSVQGQGRGNYGYTF. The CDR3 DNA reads TGCAGCGTTCAGGGACAGGGGAGGGGCAACTATGGCTACACCTTC.

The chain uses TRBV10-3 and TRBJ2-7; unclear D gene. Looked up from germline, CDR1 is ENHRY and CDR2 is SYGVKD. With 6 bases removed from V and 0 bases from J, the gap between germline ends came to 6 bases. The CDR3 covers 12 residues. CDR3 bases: TGTGCCATCAGCAGTAACTCCTACGAGCAGTACTTC. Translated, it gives CAISSNSYEQYF.

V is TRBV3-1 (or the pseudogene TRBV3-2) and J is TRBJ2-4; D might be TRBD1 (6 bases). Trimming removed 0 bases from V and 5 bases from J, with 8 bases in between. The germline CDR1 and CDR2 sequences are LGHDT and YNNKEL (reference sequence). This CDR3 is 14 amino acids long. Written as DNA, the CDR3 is TGTGCCAGCAGCCAAGAGGGACACCAAAACATTCAGTACTTC. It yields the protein CASSQEGHQNIQYF.

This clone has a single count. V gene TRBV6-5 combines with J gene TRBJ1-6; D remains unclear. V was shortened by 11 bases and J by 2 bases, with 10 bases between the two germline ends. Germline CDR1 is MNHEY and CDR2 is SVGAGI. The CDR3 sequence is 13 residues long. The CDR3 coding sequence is TGTGCCGCCACCGAGCCCTATAATTCACCCCTCCACTTT. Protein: CAATEPYNSPLHF.

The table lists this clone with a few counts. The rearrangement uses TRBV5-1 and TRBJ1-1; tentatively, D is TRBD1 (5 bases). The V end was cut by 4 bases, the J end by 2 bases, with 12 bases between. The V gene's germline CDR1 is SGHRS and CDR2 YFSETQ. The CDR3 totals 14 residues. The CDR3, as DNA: TGCGCCAGCAGCCTATCGACAGATAACACTGAAGCTTTCTTT. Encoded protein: CASSLSTDNTEAFF.

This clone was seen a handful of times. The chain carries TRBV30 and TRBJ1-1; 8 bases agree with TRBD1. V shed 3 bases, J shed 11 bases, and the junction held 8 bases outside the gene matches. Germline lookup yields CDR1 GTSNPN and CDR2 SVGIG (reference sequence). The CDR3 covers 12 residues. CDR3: CAWRQGGAFAFF. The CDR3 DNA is TGTGCCTGGAGACAGGGGGGCGCGTTTGCTTTCTTT.

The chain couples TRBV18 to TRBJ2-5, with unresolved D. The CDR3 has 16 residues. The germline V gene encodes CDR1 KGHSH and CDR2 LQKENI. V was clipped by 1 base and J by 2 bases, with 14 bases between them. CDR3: CASSPLRSGTQETQYF. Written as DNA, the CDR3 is TGTGCCAGCTCACCACTTCGGTCAGGAACACAAGAGACCCAGTACTTC.

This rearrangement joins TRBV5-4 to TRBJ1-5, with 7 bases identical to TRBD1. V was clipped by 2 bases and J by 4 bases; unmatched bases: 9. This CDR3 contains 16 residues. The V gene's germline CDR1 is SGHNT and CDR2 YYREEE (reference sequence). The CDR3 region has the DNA TGTGCCAGCAGCTTACTACCGGGACAGCAAAATCAGCCCCAGCATTTT. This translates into CASSLLPGQQNQPQHF. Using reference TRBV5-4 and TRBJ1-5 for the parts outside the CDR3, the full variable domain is ETGVTQSPTHLIKTRGQQVTLRCSSQSGHNTVSWYQQALGQGPQFIFQYYREEENGRGNFPPRFSGLQFPNYSSELNVNALELDDSALYLCASSLLPGQQNQPQHFGDGTRLSIL.

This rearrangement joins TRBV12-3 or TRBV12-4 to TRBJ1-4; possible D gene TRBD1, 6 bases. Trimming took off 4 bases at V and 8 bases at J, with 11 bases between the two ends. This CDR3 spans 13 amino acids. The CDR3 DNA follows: TGTGCCAGCAGTTGGACAGCGGGGGAAAAACTGTTTTTT. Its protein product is CASSWTAGEKLFF.

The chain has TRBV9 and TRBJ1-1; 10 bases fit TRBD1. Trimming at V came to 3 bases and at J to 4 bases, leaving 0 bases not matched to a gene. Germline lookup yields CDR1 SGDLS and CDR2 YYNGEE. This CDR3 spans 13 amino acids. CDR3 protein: CASSGTGGTEAFF. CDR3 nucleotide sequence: TGTGCCAGCAGCGGGACAGGGGGCACTGAAGCTTTCTTT.

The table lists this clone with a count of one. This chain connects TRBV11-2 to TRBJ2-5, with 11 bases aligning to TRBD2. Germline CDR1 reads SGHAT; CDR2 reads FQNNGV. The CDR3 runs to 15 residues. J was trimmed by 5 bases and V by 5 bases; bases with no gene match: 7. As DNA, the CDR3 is TGTGCCAGCAGCCCCGGGACTAGCGGTCGGGAGACCCAGTACTTC. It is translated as CASSPGTSGRETQYF.